This T cell receptor beta chain was identified during a study of response to subunit inactivated influenza vaccine. TCRdb re-derived calls from the RT-PCR reads in MiXCR, one entry per CDR3 protein. The sample has a few hundred thousand distinct CDR3 sequences, approximately 10% seen once; the top ten hold 11%. This clonotype was found a few times. This CDR3 comprises 12 residues. V shed 7 bases and J shed 7 bases, with 10 bases lying between them. The same sample was also studied in work on T cells expressing NK-cell markers. That source notes: Beta-chain TCR cDNA was generated via 5'RACE template switching with UMIs. The study found these clonotypes also leading the CD3+CD56-NKG2C+ fraction in several donors.

This TCR was sampled from a man in his fifties who received an inactivated influenza vaccine. The rearrangement joins TRBV12-3 or TRBV12-4 to TRBJ2-2; D is unclear. The sample was PBMCs from blood, taken on the day of vaccination. The CDR3 DNA sequence: TGTGCCAGCAACCTAGGAGTCGGGGAGCTGTTTTTT. This sequence encodes CASNLGVGELFF.